This T cell receptor (beta chain) was captured by sequencing in a study of B cell selection in AIRE deficiency. This clone is a singleton in its sample. Regulatory T cells were sorted as CD4+CD25hiCD127low/negative. The CDR3 is 16 amino acids. CDR1 is KGHSH, CDR2 LQKENI, per germline. The J segment lost 4 bases and the V segment lost 0 bases, leaving 7 bases of the junction unmatched. Using immunoSEQ multiplex PCR, the repertoire was profiled, and TCRdb retains in-frame clones only, with some absent. The sample has tens of thousands of clones; about nine tenths are singletons. The receptor comes from a human donor in good health. Sequencing input: CD4+CD25+ Tregs sorted from PBMCs. The chain couples TRBV18 to TRBJ2-7, with 9 bases matching TRBD2. Here the CDR3 DNA reads TGTGCCAGCTCACCACCGAAAGCTAGCGGGACGTACGAGCAGTACTTC. This codes for CASSPPKASGTYEQYF.